The rows below give T cell receptor beta chains drawn from one sample of a study of blood T cell repertoires in COVID-19. Libraries were prepared by immunoSEQ multiplex PCR; TCRdb keeps only in-frame clonotypes and omits some of them. The repertoire includes about 270,000 clones, almost 85% of them detected once, and approximately 9% sits in the top ten. The source material was PBMCs or T cells enriched from blood (not recorded which). The receptors originated from a woman aged 50 to 65 with acute COVID-19. The CDR3 runs from the conserved cysteine through the conserved F or W. The order of the fields is clone size, J gene, CDR3 length, D gene, V gene, CDR3 protein, CDR3 DNA. D genes are given only for firm matches. Size is stated for part of the rows, as once, few or many counts, or as a class when the clone is expanded.

size: NA
J: TRBJ1-2
length: 13
D: NA
V: TRBV5-1
CDR3: CASSLGFSVGYTF
DNA: TGCGCCAGCAGCTTGGGCTTTTCAGTGGGCTACACCTTC

size: NA
J: TRBJ1-2
length: 13
D: TRBD1
V: TRBV19
CDR3: CARSKDRAAGYTF
DNA: TGTGCCAGGTCGAAGGACAGGGCGGCTGGCTACACCTTC

size: NA
J: TRBJ1-6
length: 12
D: NA
V: TRBV5-4
CDR3: CATNLLNSPLHF
DNA: TGTGCCACCAATTTACTTAATTCACCCCTCCACTTT

size: once
J: TRBJ1-1
length: 17
D: TRBD1
V: TRBV10-1
CDR3: CASSKSRDRGVNTEAFF
DNA: TGCGCCAGCAGTAAGTCCCGGGACAGGGGAGTTAACACTGAAGCTTTCTTT

size: NA
J: TRBJ1-3
length: 16
D: TRBD1
V: TRBV12-5
CDR3: CASGLGQGAYGNTIYF
DNA: TGTGCTAGTGGTTTGGGGCAGGGGGCTTATGGAAACACCATATATTTT

size: NA
J: TRBJ2-3
length: 15
D: TRBD2
V: TRBV7-2
CDR3: CASSFWEGRVDTQYF
DNA: TGTGCCAGCAGCTTCTGGGAGGGGCGGGTAGATACGCAGTATTTT

size: NA
J: TRBJ1-3
length: 16
D: NA
V: TRBV5-1
CDR3: CASSPAWGVSGNTIYF
DNA: TGCGCCAGCAGCCCCGCCTGGGGGGTCTCTGGAAACACCATATATTTT

size: few
J: TRBJ1-1
length: 15
D: NA
V: TRBV6-2/TRBV6-3
CDR3: CASSNNQGTNTEAFF
DNA: TGTGCCAGCAGCAACAACCAGGGGACGAACACTGAAGCTTTCTTT

size: NA
J: TRBJ1-2
length: 14
D: TRBD1
V: TRBV7-9
CDR3: CASSLIGDRVGYTF
DNA: TGTGCCAGCAGCTTAATTGGGGACAGGGTCGGCTACACCTTC

size: NA
J: TRBJ1-6
length: 15
D: TRBD1
V: TRBV4-3
CDR3: CASSPGGSGNSPLHF
DNA: TGCGCCAGCAGCCCAGGGGGGTCGGGTAATTCACCCCTCCACTTT

size: NA
J: TRBJ1-3
length: 15
D: TRBD1
V: TRBV11-2
CDR3: CASSLVGQAGNTIYF
DNA: TGTGCCAGCAGCCTAGTTGGACAGGCTGGAAACACCATATATTTT

size: NA
J: TRBJ1-4
length: 13
D: NA
V: TRBV5-4
CDR3: CASSLSPGEKLFF
DNA: TGTGCCAGCAGCTTGAGTCCGGGTGAAAAACTGTTTTTT

size: few
J: TRBJ1-3
length: 16
D: TRBD1
V: TRBV3-1/TRBV3-2
CDR3: CASSQELDRVGNTIYF
DNA: TGTGCCAGCAGCCAAGAACTGGACAGGGTTGGAAACACCATATATTTT

size: NA
J: TRBJ2-7
length: 13
D: NA
V: TRBV12-3/TRBV12-4
CDR3: CASSLDSSYEQYF
DNA: TGTGCCAGCAGTTTAGACAGCTCCTACGAGCAGTACTTC

size: few
J: TRBJ1-2
length: 13
D: NA
V: TRBV12-3/TRBV12-4
CDR3: CASGTTGRDGYTF
DNA: TGTGCCAGCGGGACAACAGGGCGGGATGGCTACACCTTC

size: NA
J: TRBJ1-1
length: 14
D: NA
V: TRBV7-9
CDR3: CASSPQGINTEAFF
DNA: TGTGCCAGCAGCCCACAGGGAATTAACACTGAAGCTTTCTTT

size: NA
J: TRBJ1-6
length: 15
D: NA
V: TRBV21-1
CDR3: CARTGENSYNSPLHF
DNA: TGTGCCAGGACAGGGGAAAACTCCTATAATTCACCCCTCCACTTT

size: NA
J: TRBJ2-1
length: 16
D: TRBD2
V: TRBV29-1
CDR3: CSVDLYLRGTYNEQFF
DNA: TGCAGCGTTGATTTGTATCTGCGGGGGACGTACAATGAGCAGTTCTTC

size: NA
J: TRBJ2-1
length: 16
D: NA
V: TRBV19
CDR3: CASRSGSPSIYNEQFF
DNA: TGTGCCAGTAGGTCGGGATCTCCATCAATATACAATGAGCAGTTCTTC

size: NA
J: TRBJ2-5
length: 15
D: TRBD2
V: TRBV2
CDR3: CASRGLAGAQETQYF
DNA: TGTGCCAGCAGGGGACTAGCGGGGGCCCAAGAGACCCAGTACTTC

size: NA
J: TRBJ1-5
length: 14
D: TRBD1
V: TRBV2
CDR3: CASIMDRGHQPQHF
DNA: TGTGCCAGCATTATGGACAGGGGACATCAGCCCCAGCATTTT

size: NA
J: TRBJ1-1
length: 14
D: NA
V: TRBV3-1/TRBV3-2
CDR3: CASSQSGGLTEAFF
DNA: TGTGCCAGCAGCCAATCGGGAGGGCTCACTGAAGCTTTCTTT

size: many
J: TRBJ2-7
length: 15
D: NA
V: TRBV4-3
CDR3: CASSQDRAEGGEQYF
DNA: TGCGCCAGCAGCCAAGATCGGGCCGAGGGTGGGGAGCAGTACTTC

size: once
J: TRBJ1-6
length: 13
D: NA
V: TRBV19
CDR3: CASSGGKNSPLHF
DNA: TGTGCCAGTAGTGGGGGGAAGAATTCACCCCTCCACTTT

size: NA
J: TRBJ1-2
length: 17
D: TRBD1
V: TRBV5-1
CDR3: CASSYSTGLIANYGYTF
DNA: TGCGCCAGCAGCTACTCGACAGGGCTGATCGCTAACTATGGCTACACCTTC

size: NA
J: TRBJ1-1
length: 15
D: NA
V: TRBV21-1
CDR3: CASSSTTYLSTEAFF
DNA: TGTGCCAGCAGCTCTACGACATATTTGAGCACTGAAGCTTTCTTT

size: NA
J: TRBJ2-7
length: 14
D: NA
V: TRBV9
CDR3: CASSPRWGGHEQYF
DNA: TGTGCCAGCAGCCCGAGATGGGGGGGCCACGAGCAGTACTTC

size: NA
J: TRBJ1-1
length: 14
D: NA
V: TRBV4-1
CDR3: CASSQGPDATEAFF
DNA: TGCGCCAGCAGCCAAGGGCCCGATGCTACTGAAGCTTTCTTT

size: NA
J: TRBJ1-6
length: 15
D: NA
V: TRBV6-6
CDR3: CASSPSGVNNSPLHF
DNA: TGTGCCAGCAGTCCCTCGGGGGTTAATAATTCACCCCTCCACTTT

size: once
J: TRBJ2-1
length: 14
D: TRBD1
V: TRBV6-5
CDR3: CASSYATGENEQFF
DNA: TGTGCCAGCAGTTACGCGACAGGGGAGAATGAGCAGTTCTTC

size: few
J: TRBJ1-4
length: 16
D: TRBD1
V: TRBV3-1/TRBV3-2
CDR3: CASSQAWGQGFGKLFF
DNA: TGTGCCAGCAGCCAAGCTTGGGGACAGGGGTTTGGAAAACTGTTTTTT

size: NA
J: TRBJ1-1
length: 13
D: NA
V: TRBV6-5
CDR3: CASSYQGGTEAFF
DNA: TGTGCCAGCAGTTACCAGGGTGGTACTGAAGCTTTCTTT

size: NA
J: TRBJ2-2
length: 16
D: NA
V: TRBV10-1
CDR3: CATTPDYESNTGELFF
DNA: TGCGCCACCACCCCCGACTACGAATCGAACACCGGGGAGCTGTTTTTT

size: NA
J: TRBJ2-5
length: 12
D: NA
V: TRBV29-1
CDR3: CSVVSGQETQYF
DNA: TGCAGCGTTGTTAGCGGCCAAGAGACCCAGTACTTC

size: NA
J: TRBJ2-1
length: 15
D: NA
V: TRBV19
CDR3: CASSPRSGSYNEQFF
DNA: TGTGCCAGTAGTCCCCGCAGCGGCTCCTACAATGAGCAGTTCTTC

size: NA
J: TRBJ1-2
length: 13
D: NA
V: TRBV5-4
CDR3: CASSLVGGHGYTF
DNA: TGTGCCAGCAGCTTGGTTGGGGGCCATGGCTACACCTTC

size: NA
J: TRBJ2-7
length: 15
D: TRBD2
V: TRBV6-2/TRBV6-3
CDR3: CASSYRGGISYEQYF
DNA: TGTGCCAGCAGTTATCGGGGGGGGATCTCCTACGAGCAGTACTTC

size: few
J: TRBJ2-2
length: 15
D: NA
V: TRBV21-1
CDR3: CASSERGHDTGELFF
DNA: TGTGCCAGCAGCGAAAGGGGGCATGACACCGGGGAGCTGTTTTTT

size: NA
J: TRBJ1-6
length: 13
D: NA
V: TRBV9
CDR3: CASSVEGVSPLHF
DNA: TGTGCCAGCAGCGTAGAGGGGGTGTCACCCCTCCACTTT

size: NA
J: TRBJ2-3
length: 22
D: NA
V: TRBV5-1
CDR3: CASSLDRNTFYSDVRNTDTQYF
DNA: TGCGCCAGCAGCTTGGACCGTAATACTTTTTATAGCGATGTCAGAAACACAGATACGCAGTATTTT

size: NA
J: TRBJ1-1
length: 14
D: NA
V: TRBV19
CDR3: CASFTPGMNTEAFF
DNA: TGTGCCAGTTTTACTCCCGGGATGAACACTGAAGCTTTCTTT

size: NA
J: TRBJ1-3
length: 15
D: NA
V: TRBV11-2
CDR3: CASSSGGGSGNTIYF
DNA: TGTGCCAGCAGCTCCGGCGGTGGCTCTGGAAACACCATATATTTT

size: NA
J: TRBJ1-6
length: 14
D: NA
V: TRBV6-2/TRBV6-3
CDR3: CASSYSGQNSPLHF
DNA: TGTGCCAGCAGTTACTCCGGACAGAATTCACCCCTCCACTTT

size: NA
J: TRBJ1-1
length: 15
D: TRBD1
V: TRBV4-3
CDR3: CASRQGSTLNTEAFF
DNA: TGCGCCAGTAGACAGGGGTCCACCTTGAACACTGAAGCTTTCTTT

size: few
J: TRBJ1-2
length: 13
D: TRBD1
V: TRBV25-1
CDR3: CASSATGDYGYTF
DNA: TGTGCCAGCAGCGCTACAGGGGACTATGGCTACACCTTC

size: once
J: TRBJ1-1
length: 15
D: TRBD1
V: TRBV30
CDR3: CAWSARQGRGLEAFF
DNA: TGTGCCTGGAGTGCCAGACAGGGGAGGGGGCTTGAAGCTTTCTTT

size: NA
J: TRBJ1-1
length: 14
D: NA
V: TRBV5-1
CDR3: CASRIGEGGTEAFF
DNA: TGCGCCAGCAGAATTGGAGAAGGGGGCACTGAAGCTTTCTTT

size: NA
J: TRBJ2-7
length: 16
D: TRBD1
V: TRBV5-4
CDR3: CASSFGQGASSYEQYF
DNA: TGTGCCAGCAGTTTCGGACAGGGGGCAAGCTCCTACGAGCAGTACTTC

size: NA
J: TRBJ1-5
length: 13
D: NA
V: TRBV30
CDR3: CAWSEGVSQPQHF
DNA: TGTGCCTGGAGTGAGGGGGTGTCGCAGCCCCAGCATTTT

size: NA
J: TRBJ2-5
length: 17
D: NA
V: TRBV14
CDR3: CASSQDDAWAMAETQYF
DNA: TGTGCCAGCAGCCAAGATGACGCCTGGGCCATGGCGGAGACCCAGTACTTC

size: once
J: TRBJ1-1
length: 13
D: TRBD1
V: TRBV18
CDR3: CASRQGVNTEAFF
DNA: TGTGCCAGCCGACAGGGTGTGAACACTGAAGCTTTCTTT

size: NA
J: TRBJ1-2
length: 13
D: TRBD1
V: TRBV7-8
CDR3: CASSPGGSYGYTF
DNA: TGTGCCAGCAGCCCAGGGGGCAGCTATGGCTACACCTTC

size: NA
J: TRBJ1-1
length: 14
D: TRBD1
V: TRBV27
CDR3: CASRGTGRNTEAFF
DNA: TGTGCCAGCAGGGGGACAGGGAGAAACACTGAAGCTTTCTTT